This T cell receptor beta chain was retrieved from a study of blood T cell repertoires in COVID-19. Study-wide context: COVID-19 samples from acute and convalescent phases originated in the United States, Italy and Spain.

Method: immunoSEQ multiplex PCR; TCRdb's copy keeps in-frame clones and lacks some. In the table there are tens of thousands of clones, roughly three quarters of which are singletons. It was during active infection that Seattle patients were enrolled and then longitudinally followed. The V gene's germline CDR1 is LGHNA and CDR2 YNFKEQ. This CDR3 has 13 amino acids. Worth noting for this clone: A read error may produce the germline difference seen at one junction end.

The rearrangement links TRBV4-2 to TRBJ2-5; D perhaps matches TRBD2 (5 bases). The clonotype originates from a man aged 65 to 85 with COVID-19, enrolled during active disease. The sequenced sample was peripheral blood. The CDR3: CASSQEMRSQRDF. The CDR3 DNA sequence: TGTGCCAGCAGCCAAGAGATGCGGAGCCAGAGGGACTTC.